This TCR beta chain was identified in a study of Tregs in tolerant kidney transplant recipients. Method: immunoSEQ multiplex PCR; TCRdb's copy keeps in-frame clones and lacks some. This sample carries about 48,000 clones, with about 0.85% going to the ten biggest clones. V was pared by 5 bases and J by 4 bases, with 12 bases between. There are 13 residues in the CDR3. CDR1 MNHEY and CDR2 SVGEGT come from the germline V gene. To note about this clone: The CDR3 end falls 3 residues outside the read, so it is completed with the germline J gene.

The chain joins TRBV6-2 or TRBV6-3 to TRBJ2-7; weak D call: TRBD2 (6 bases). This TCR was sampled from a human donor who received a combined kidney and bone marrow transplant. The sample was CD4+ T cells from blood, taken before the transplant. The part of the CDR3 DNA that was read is TGTGCCAGCAGTGATGGGACTTCTTACGAG. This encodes CASSDGTSYE. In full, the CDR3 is CASSDGTSYEQYF.